This TCR beta chain was recorded in a study of cytomegalovirus exposure and HLA in healthy donors. Whole-study findings and limits: Later analysis demonstrated an association between a missense DCLRE1C variant and TCR beta V- and J-gene trimming. In an earlier analysis, about 90% or about 30%: the productive usage of most TCR beta V segments. A classifier reportedly called cytomegalovirus status with high sensitivity and specificity.

The CDR3 sequence is 16 residues long. J lost 5 bases, V lost 0 bases, and 7 bases had no gene match. Germline V CDR1 and CDR2: SGDLS, YYNGEE. 13 Jbeta primers and 60 Vbeta primers were used for the PCR. In the authors' methods: In a later analysis, of approximately 81 million unique beta chains, about 11 million appeared in at least two donors. Using immunoSEQ multiplex PCR, the repertoire was profiled, and TCRdb retains in-frame clones only, with some absent. That table gives V, J and clone size, and the DNA gave D and trimming. Of 130,000 to 150,000 clones in the sample, 80% are singletons; the top ten hold roughly 4.5%. For this clone: The antigen remains unidentified.

The receptor comes from a middle-aged man in good health and CMV-seronegative. V gene TRBV9 combines with J gene TRBJ2-2, with TRBD1 identical over 7 bases. Sequencing used PBMCs. DNA of the CDR3: TGTGCCAGCAGCGTAGGCCGACAGGGTTGGACCGGGGAGCTGTTTTTT. It encodes CASSVGRQGWTGELFF.